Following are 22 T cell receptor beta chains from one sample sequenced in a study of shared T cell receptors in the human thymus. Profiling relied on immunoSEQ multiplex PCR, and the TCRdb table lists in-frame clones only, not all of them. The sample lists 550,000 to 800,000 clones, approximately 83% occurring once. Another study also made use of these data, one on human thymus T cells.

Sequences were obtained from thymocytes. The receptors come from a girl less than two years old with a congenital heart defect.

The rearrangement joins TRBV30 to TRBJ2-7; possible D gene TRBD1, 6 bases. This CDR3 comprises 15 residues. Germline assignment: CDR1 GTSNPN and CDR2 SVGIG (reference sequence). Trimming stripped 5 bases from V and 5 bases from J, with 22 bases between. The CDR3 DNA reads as TGTGCCTGGTTCCCCATAAAGTATCGGACAGACGAGCAGTACTTC. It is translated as CAWFPIKYRTDEQYF. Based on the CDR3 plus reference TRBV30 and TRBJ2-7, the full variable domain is SQTIHQWPATLVQPVGSPLSLECTVEGTSNPNLYWYRQAAGRGLQLLFYSVGIGQISSEVPQNLSASRPQDRQFILSSKKLLLSDSGFYLCAWFPIKYRTDEQYFGPGTRLTVT.

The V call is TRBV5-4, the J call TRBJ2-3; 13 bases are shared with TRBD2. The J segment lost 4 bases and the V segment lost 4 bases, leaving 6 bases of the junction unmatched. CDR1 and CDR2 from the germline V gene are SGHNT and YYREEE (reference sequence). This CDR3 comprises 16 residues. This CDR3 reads CASSPDTSGGADTQYF. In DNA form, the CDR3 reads TGTGCCAGCAGCCCAGATACTAGCGGGGGGGCAGATACGCAGTATTTT.

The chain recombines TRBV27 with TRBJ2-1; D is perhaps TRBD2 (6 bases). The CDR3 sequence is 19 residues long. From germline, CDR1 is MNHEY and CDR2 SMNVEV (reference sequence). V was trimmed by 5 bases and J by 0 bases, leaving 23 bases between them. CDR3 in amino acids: CASSRGLSRPLSSYNEQFF. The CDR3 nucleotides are TGTGCCAGCAGTAGGGGACTCTCACGCCCCCTGTCCTCCTACAATGAGCAGTTCTTC.

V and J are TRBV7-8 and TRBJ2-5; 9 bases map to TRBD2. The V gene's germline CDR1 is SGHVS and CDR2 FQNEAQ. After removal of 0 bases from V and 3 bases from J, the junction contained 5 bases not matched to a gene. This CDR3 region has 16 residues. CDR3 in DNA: TGTGCCAGCAGCTTAGCGCTGCGGGGGGGGAAAGAGACCCAGTACTTC. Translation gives CASSLALRGGKETQYF.

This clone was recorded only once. CDR3 amino acids: CASGPGRGGHEQYF. The CDR3 DNA follows: TGTGCCAGCGGGCCCGGGCGGGGGGGCCACGAGCAGTACTTC. This rearrangement joins TRBV27 to TRBJ2-7; 9 nucleotides match TRBD2. This CDR3 has 14 residues. Germline-derived CDR1 and CDR2 are MNHEY and SMNVEV (reference sequence). After removal of 8 bases from V and 5 bases from J, the junction contained 10 bases not matched to a gene.

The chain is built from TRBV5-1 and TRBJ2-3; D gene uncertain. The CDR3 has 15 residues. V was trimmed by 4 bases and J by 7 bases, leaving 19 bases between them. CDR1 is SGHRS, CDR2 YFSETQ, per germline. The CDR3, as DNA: TGCGCCAGCAGCCGAACTCTAAAACTCTCCCATACGCAGTATTTT. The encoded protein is CASSRTLKLSHTQYF.

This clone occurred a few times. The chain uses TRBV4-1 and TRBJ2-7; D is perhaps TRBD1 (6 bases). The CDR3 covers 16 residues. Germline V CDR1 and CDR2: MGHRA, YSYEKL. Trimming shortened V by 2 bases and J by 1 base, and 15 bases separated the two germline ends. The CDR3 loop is CASSQKDRPPSYEQYF. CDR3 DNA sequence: TGCGCCAGCAGCCAAAAGGACAGACCACCTTCCTACGAGCAGTACTTC.

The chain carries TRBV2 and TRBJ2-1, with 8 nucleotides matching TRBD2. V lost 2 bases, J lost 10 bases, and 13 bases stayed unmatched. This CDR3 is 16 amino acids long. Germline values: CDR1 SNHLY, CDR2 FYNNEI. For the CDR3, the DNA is TGTGCCAGCAGTGAAAAGAAGCGGGGGAAAAGGGACGAGCAGTTCTTC. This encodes CASSEKKRGKRDEQFF.

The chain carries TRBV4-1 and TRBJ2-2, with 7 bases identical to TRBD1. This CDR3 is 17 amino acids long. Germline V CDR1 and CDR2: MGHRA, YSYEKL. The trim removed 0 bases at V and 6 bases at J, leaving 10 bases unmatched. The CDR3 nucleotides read TGCGCCAGCAGCCAAGATAGAGGACAGGCAAGGTCCGGGGAGCTGTTTTTT. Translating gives CASSQDRGQARSGELFF.

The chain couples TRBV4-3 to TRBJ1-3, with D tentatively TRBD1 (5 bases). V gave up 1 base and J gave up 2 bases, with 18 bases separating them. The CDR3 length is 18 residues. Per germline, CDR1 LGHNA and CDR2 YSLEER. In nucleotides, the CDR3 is TGCGCCAGCAGCCAAGGGGGCCAAAAGAAGTTTGCTGGAAACACCATATATTTT. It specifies CASSQGGQKKFAGNTIYF.

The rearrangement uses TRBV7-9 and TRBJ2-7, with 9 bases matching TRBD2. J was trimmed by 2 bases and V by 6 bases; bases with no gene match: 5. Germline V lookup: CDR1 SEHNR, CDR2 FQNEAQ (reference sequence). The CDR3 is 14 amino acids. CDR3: CASRGAGGPYEQYF. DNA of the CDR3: TGTGCCAGCAGAGGTGCGGGGGGGCCCTACGAGCAGTACTTC.

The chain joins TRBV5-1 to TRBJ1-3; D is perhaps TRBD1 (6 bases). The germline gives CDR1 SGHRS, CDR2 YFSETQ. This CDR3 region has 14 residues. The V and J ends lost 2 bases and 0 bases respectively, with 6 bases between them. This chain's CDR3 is CASSLQGSGNTIYF. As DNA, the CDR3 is TGCGCCAGCAGCTTACAGGGCTCTGGAAACACCATATATTTT.

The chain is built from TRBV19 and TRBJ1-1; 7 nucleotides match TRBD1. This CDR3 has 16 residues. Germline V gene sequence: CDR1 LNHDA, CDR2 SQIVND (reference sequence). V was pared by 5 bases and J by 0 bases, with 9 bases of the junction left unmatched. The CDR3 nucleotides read TGTGCCAGTAGTCCTCAAGGGGGCTCGGTGAACACTGAAGCTTTCTTT. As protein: CASSPQGGSVNTEAFF.

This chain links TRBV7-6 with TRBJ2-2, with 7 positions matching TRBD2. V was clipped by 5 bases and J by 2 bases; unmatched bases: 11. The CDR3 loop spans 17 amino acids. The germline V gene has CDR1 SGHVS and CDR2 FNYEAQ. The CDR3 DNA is TGTGCCAGCAGCGCAATTGGTCGGGGGGTAAACACCGGGGAGCTGTTTTTT. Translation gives CASSAIGRGVNTGELFF.

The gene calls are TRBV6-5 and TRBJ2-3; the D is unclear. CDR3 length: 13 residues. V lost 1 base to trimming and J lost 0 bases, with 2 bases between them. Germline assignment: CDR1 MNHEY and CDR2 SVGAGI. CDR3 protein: CASSYLSTDTQYF. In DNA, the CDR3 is TGTGCCAGCAGTTACTTAAGCACAGATACGCAGTATTTT.

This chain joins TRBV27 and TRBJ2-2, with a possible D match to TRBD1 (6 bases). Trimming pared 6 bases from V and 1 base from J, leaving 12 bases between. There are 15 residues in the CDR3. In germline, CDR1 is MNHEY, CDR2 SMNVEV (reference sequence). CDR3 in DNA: TGTGCCAGCAGCACCGGGACACGGAACACCGGGGAGCTGTTTTTT. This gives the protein CASSTGTRNTGELFF.

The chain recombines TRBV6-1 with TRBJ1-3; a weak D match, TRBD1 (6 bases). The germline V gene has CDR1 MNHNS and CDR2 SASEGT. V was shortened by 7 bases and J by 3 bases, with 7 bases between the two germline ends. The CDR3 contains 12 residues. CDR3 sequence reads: CASNRDGNTIYF. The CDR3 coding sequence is TGTGCCAGCAACAGGGATGGAAACACCATATATTTT.

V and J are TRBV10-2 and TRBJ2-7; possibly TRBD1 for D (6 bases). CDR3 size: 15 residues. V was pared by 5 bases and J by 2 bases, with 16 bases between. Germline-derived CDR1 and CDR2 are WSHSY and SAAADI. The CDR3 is CASSPTGRMTYEQYF. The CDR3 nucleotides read TGCGCCAGCAGTCCTACAGGGCGAATGACCTACGAGCAGTACTTC.

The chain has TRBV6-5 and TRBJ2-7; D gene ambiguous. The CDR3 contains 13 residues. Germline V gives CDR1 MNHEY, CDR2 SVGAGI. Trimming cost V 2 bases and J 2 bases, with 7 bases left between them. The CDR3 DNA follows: TGTGCCAGCAGTTACGGCCAGACCTACGAGCAGTACTTC. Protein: CASSYGQTYEQYF.

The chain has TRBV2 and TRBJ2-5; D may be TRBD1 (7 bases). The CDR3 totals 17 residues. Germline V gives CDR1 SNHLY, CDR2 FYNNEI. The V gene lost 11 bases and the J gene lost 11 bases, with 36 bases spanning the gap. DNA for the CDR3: TGTGCCGGCCAGGGGGGACATGTCTCTGCTCGGGGTAGGGCACAGTACTTC. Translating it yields CAGQGGHVSARGRAQYF.

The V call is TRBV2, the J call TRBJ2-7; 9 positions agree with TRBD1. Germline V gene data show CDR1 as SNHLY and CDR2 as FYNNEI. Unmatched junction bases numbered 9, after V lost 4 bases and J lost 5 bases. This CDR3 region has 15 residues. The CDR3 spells CASSGPQDRGNEQYF. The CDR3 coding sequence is TGTGCCAGCAGTGGCCCTCAGGACAGGGGTAACGAGCAGTACTTC.

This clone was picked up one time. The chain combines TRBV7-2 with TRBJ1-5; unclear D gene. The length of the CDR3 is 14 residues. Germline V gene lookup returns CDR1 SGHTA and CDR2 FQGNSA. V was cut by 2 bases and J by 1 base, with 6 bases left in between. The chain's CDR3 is CASSLMGSNQPQHF. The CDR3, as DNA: TGTGCCAGCAGCTTAATGGGCAGCAATCAGCCCCAGCATTTT. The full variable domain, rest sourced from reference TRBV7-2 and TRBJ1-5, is GAGVSQSPSNKVTEKGKDVELRCDPISGHTALYWYRQSLGQGLEFLIYFQGNSAPDKSGLPSDRFSAERTGGSVSTLTIQRTQQEDSAVYLCASSLMGSNQPQHFGDGTRLSIL.